The clone carrying this TCR beta chain appeared a few times. Its antigen is not known. These data belong to a study of response to subunit inactivated influenza vaccine. Germline V gene lookup returns CDR1 SGHAT and CDR2 FQNNGV. Between the trimmed V and J ends, which lost 5 bases and 3 bases, there was a span of 16 bases. The CDR3 is made up of 15 amino acids. TCRdb re-called the RT-PCR reads through MiXCR, storing one row per CDR3 protein. The table lists 450,000 to 550,000 distinct CDR3 sequences, about 25% of them singletons. Study-wide results and limits: A suggestion made by the authors is that each seasonal influenza vaccination recruits few new T cells.

Here the sequenced sample was CD4+ T cells sorted from PBMCs, taken 5 days after vaccination. The TCR was taken from a man in his forties or fifties who received an inactivated influenza vaccine. This sequence joins TRBV11-2 and TRBJ1-1; a possible D gene is TRBD1 (5 bases). The chain's CDR3 is CASSPGTAGHTEAFF. The DNA of the CDR3 is TGTGCCAGCAGCCCCGGGACCGCCGGTCACACTGAAGCTTTCTTT. Drawing the rest from reference TRBV11-2 and TRBJ1-1, the complete variable domain is EAGVAQSPRYKIIEKRQSVAFWCNPISGHATLYWYQQILGQGPKLLIQFQNNGVVDDSQLPKDRFSAERLKGVDSTLKIQPAKLEDSAVYLCASSPGTAGHTEAFFGQGTRLTVV.